This passage covers 16 T cell receptor beta chains from one sample sequenced in a study of cytomegalovirus exposure and HLA in healthy donors. Amplification used 60 Vbeta primers and 13 Jbeta primers. The repertoire was sequenced with immunoSEQ multiplex PCR; TCRdb's copy has only in-frame clones and lacks some. The sample yields 150,000 to 180,000 clones, approximately 79% seen once. The specimen sequenced was PBMCs. The receptors were sampled from a woman aged 45-59 years in good health and CMV-seropositive.

This clone was detected a few times. The chain joins TRBV6-1 to TRBJ1-1; a possible D gene is TRBD1 (6 bases). CDR1 is MNHNS, CDR2 SASEGT, per germline. This CDR3 region has 14 residues. V dropped 6 bases and J dropped 3 bases, with 14 bases sitting between them. In DNA, the CDR3 is TGTGCCAGCAGCGCTAACAGGGTGGACACTGAAGCTTTCTTT. As protein: CASSANRVDTEAFF.

V and J are TRBV7-2 and TRBJ2-3; D possibly corresponds to TRBD2 (6 bases). Per germline, CDR1 SGHTA and CDR2 FQGNSA. The CDR3 loop spans 15 amino acids. V was shortened by 3 bases and J by 2 bases, with 12 bases between the two germline ends. This chain's CDR3 is CASSFDGTLTDTQYF. CDR3 nucleotides: TGTGCCAGCAGCTTCGACGGGACTCTCACAGATACGCAGTATTTT.

This chain connects TRBV11-2 to TRBJ2-2, with D tentatively TRBD1 (5 bases). The CDR3 contains 14 residues. V gave up 0 bases and J gave up 5 bases, with 7 bases separating them. Germline V gene sequence: CDR1 SGHAT, CDR2 FQNNGV. CDR3 nucleotides: TGTGCCAGCAGCTTAGACAGGGTGACCGGGGAGCTGTTTTTT. Protein sequence: CASSLDRVTGELFF.

This chain links TRBV5-1 with TRBJ2-7, with D perhaps matching TRBD1 (6 bases). V shed 0 bases and J shed 1 base, with 14 bases lying between them. CDR1 SGHRS and CDR2 YFSETQ come from the germline V gene. This CDR3 contains 16 residues. CDR3 in DNA: TGCGCCAGCAGCTTGGTTTCAACAGGGTTTTCCTACGAGCAGTACTTC. Its protein is CASSLVSTGFSYEQYF.

The chain links TRBV7-9 to TRBJ1-6; TRBD1 matches at 9 bases. The CDR3 has 16 amino acids. Germline CDR1 is SEHNR and CDR2 is FQNEAQ (reference sequence). Unmatched junction bases numbered 3, after V lost 1 base and J lost 5 bases. The CDR3 nucleotides read TGTGCCAGCAGCTTAGGGACAGGGGCTGATAATTCACCCCTCCACTTT. As protein: CASSLGTGADNSPLHF.

In its sample, this clone was seen a few times. The chain uses TRBV5-6 and TRBJ2-7; a weak D match, TRBD1 (6 bases). The CDR3 extends over 16 amino acids. The germline V and J ends were trimmed by 4 bases and 3 bases, with 20 bases remaining between them. CDR1 SGHDT and CDR2 YYEEEE come from the germline V gene. The CDR3 spells CASSGFSAGVRYEQYF. DNA of the CDR3: TGTGCCAGCAGCGGGTTTTCGGCAGGGGTTCGCTACGAGCAGTACTTC.

This chain uses TRBV9 with TRBJ2-6; D uncertain. V lost 4 bases and J 0 bases, leaving 8 bases between the germline ends. CDR3 length: 15 amino acids. Germline V CDR1 and CDR2: SGDLS, YYNGEE. The CDR3 DNA is TGTGCCAGCAGCAGTAGAAGCTCTGGGGCCAACGTCCTGACTTTC. Translating it yields CASSSRSSGANVLTF.

The chain couples TRBV5-1 to TRBJ2-5, with TRBD1 as a possible D gene (5 bases). The end of the DNA aligns better with TRBJ2-7, so the J call may be wrong. This CDR3 has 15 residues. Looked up from germline, CDR1 is SGHRS and CDR2 is YFSETQ. In nucleotides, the CDR3 is TGCGCCAGCAGCCCTCGACAGCCCTCCCCCTACGAGCAGTACTTC. Protein: CASSPRQPSPYEQYF.

The chain has TRBV27 and TRBJ2-1, with 10 bases fitting TRBD1. The CDR3 contains 16 residues. V was pared by 5 bases and J by 8 bases, with 12 bases of the junction left unmatched. CDR1 and CDR2 from the germline V gene are MNHEY and SMNVEV (reference sequence). The CDR3: CASSPLPGQGRDEQFF. Written as DNA, the CDR3 is TGTGCCAGCAGTCCGCTCCCGGGACAGGGGAGGGATGAGCAGTTCTTC.

The V and J genes are TRBV5-1 and TRBJ2-3; 7 bases agree with TRBD1. Germline V gene data show CDR1 as SGHRS and CDR2 as YFSETQ. V shed 4 bases, J shed 6 bases, and the junction held 8 bases outside the gene matches. The length of the CDR3 is 14 residues. In nucleotides, the CDR3 is TGCGCCAGCAGCGGGCGACAGGGCTTTGATACGCAGTATTTT. The encoded protein is CASSGRQGFDTQYF.

This chain joins TRBV19 and TRBJ1-4; the match to TRBD1 covers 7 bases. With V trimmed by 7 bases and J by 8 bases, 10 bases remained unmatched. The germline V gene encodes CDR1 LNHDA and CDR2 SQIVND (reference sequence). The CDR3 has 14 amino acids. This chain's CDR3 is CASTTGTAREKLFF. The CDR3 coding sequence is TGTGCCAGTACTACCGGGACAGCACGCGAAAAACTGTTTTTT.

This sequence joins TRBV9 and TRBJ2-1; 9 bases map to TRBD2. The CDR3 has 15 amino acids. V dropped 1 base and J dropped 9; count of bases not matched to a gene: 8. CDR1 SGDLS and CDR2 YYNGEE come from the germline V gene. CDR3 sequence (DNA): TGTGCCAGCAGCGTAACCGGCGGGGGGGCGATTGAGCAGTTCTTC. Translating gives CASSVTGGGAIEQFF.

The chain couples TRBV5-1 to TRBJ1-3; 9 bases line up with TRBD1. V shed 4 bases and J 3 bases; nucleotides not matched to a gene: 8. The CDR3 runs 16 residues. CDR1 is SGHRS and CDR2 is YFSETQ in the germline V gene. CDR3 sequence (DNA): TGCGCCAGCAGCCAAACCGGGACAGGGTATGGAAACACCATATATTTT. Residues: CASSQTGTGYGNTIYF.

The gene calls are TRBV10-2 and TRBJ1-5, with a possible D match to TRBD1 (5 bases). CDR1 is WSHSY and CDR2 is SAAADI in the germline V gene. Trimming left V 0 bases short and J 2 bases short, with 11 bases between. The CDR3 runs 16 residues. CDR3 amino acids: CASSESGGEGNQPQHF. In DNA form, the CDR3 reads TGCGCCAGCAGTGAGTCCGGGGGGGAAGGCAATCAGCCCCAGCATTTT.

V gene TRBV2 combines with J gene TRBJ1-1; D is unclear. V gave up 8 bases and J gave up 2 bases, with 9 bases separating them. The CDR3 is made up of 12 amino acids. Germline CDR1 SNHLY, CDR2 FYNNEI. CDR3 DNA sequence: TGTGCCAGCCGGGTTTTCAACACTGAAGCTTTCTTT. Translation: CASRVFNTEAFF.

This chain links TRBV4-3 with TRBJ1-6, with D tentatively TRBD1 (5 bases). The CDR3 has 15 amino acids. Germline V gene lookup returns CDR1 LGHNA and CDR2 YSLEER. Between the trimmed V and J ends, which lost 0 bases and 10 bases, there was a span of 13 bases. The DNA for the CDR3 is TGCGCCAGCAGCCAAGATGGGGCAGCAGGATCACCCCTCCACTTT. Its translation is CASSQDGAAGSPLHF.